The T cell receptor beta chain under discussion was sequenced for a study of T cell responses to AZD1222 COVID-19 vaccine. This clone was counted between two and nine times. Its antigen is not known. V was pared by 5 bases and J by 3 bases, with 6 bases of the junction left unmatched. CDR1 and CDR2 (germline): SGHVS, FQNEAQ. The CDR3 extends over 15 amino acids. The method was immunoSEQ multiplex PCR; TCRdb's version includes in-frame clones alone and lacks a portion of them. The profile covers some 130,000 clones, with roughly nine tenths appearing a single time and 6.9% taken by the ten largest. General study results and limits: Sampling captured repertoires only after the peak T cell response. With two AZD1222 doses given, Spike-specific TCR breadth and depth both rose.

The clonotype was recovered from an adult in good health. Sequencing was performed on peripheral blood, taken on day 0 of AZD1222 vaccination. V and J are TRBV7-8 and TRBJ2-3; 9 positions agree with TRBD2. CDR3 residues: CASSANSGGTDTQYF. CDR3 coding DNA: TGTGCCAGCAGCGCCAATAGCGGGGGTACAGATACGCAGTATTTT.